This T cell receptor beta chain was documented in a study of OX40 agonist ivuxolimab in advanced cancers. Looking at the study overall: The drug used for patients, ivuxolimab, was an agonistic anti-OX40 (CD134) antibody. Head and neck, renal cell, melanoma or hepatocellular carcinoma were the cancers that dose-escalation patients had. Broader study findings: CD8+ T cells showed, on average, more clonal expansion than CD4+ cells.

Trimming cost V 1 base and J 1 base; bases outside gene matches: 6. CDR1 is SGHTA and CDR2 is FQGNSA in the germline V gene. The CDR3 is 16 amino acids. On this clone itself: Its antigen is not identified.

Only in-frame clones appear in the TCRdb table, and some are missing; sequencing was by immunoSEQ multiplex PCR. This sample has under 80,000 clones, with roughly 90% found just once. Enrollment shut out patients with autoimmune disease history or systemic immunosuppression. The source was CD4+ or CD8+ T cells sorted from blood, collected in a trial of the OX40 agonist ivuxolimab. This clonotype was sampled from an adult with an advanced solid tumor such as melanoma, head and neck, liver or kidney cancer. This chain links TRBV7-2 with TRBJ2-5, with TRBD1 matching over 7 bases. The CDR3 sequence: CASSLGTGGGQETQYF. The CDR3 region has the DNA TGTGCCAGCAGCTTAGGGACAGGTGGAGGCCAAGAGACCCAGTACTTC.